This T cell receptor (beta chain) was sequenced for a study of T-cell reconstitution after alpha-beta-depleted transplantation in children. Trimming cost V 8 bases and J 3 bases; bases outside gene matches: 7. CDR3 size: 15 residues. The germline V gene has CDR1 LNHNV and CDR2 YYDKDF (reference sequence). This clonotype appeared many times. No antigen is known for it. Unique molecular identifiers were incorporated into the prepared TCRbeta library. A single record per CDR3 protein comes from TCRdb applying MiXCR to the PCR reads. Of 550,000 to 800,000 distinct CDR3 sequences listed, roughly 13% are singletons. Study results and caveats: Approximately two months post-transplant, alpha-beta T cells reportedly originated from several hundred expanded graft clones. Newly generated T cells supplied most T-cell counts and diversity one year post-transplant. Surviving recipient cells, namely T cells and thymic progenitors, were the source of high day-60 TCRbeta diversity in some patients.

The rearrangement links TRBV15 to TRBJ2-7; 13 positions agree with TRBD2. This TCR derives from a girl aged 2 to 9 with congenital amegakaryocytic thrombocytopenia, due to receive a stem cell transplant. Source: PBMCs, taken before TCRalphabeta/CD19-depleted stem cell transplant. CDR3 nucleotide sequence: TGTGCCACCTCACTAGCGGGAGGGCCAAACTACGAGCAGTACTTC. This sequence encodes CATSLAGGPNYEQYF.